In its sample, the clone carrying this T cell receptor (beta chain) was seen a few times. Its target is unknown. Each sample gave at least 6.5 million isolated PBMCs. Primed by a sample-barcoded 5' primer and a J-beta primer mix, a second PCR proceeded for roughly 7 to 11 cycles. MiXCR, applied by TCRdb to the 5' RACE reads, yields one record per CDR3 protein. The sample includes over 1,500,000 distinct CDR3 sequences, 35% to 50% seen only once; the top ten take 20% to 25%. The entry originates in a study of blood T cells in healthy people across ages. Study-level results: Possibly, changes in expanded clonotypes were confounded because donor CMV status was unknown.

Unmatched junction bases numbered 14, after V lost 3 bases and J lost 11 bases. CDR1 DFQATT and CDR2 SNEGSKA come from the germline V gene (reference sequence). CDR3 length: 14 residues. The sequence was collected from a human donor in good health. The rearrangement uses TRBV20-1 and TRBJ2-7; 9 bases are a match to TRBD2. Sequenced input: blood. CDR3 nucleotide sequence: TGCAGTGCTAGCTTAGGGACTAGCCGTGATCTAGAGTACTTC. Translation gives CSASLGTSRDLEYF.